These 9 T cell receptor beta chains were sequenced from one sample in a study of shared clonotypes between healthy human individuals. Clones were sequenced by immunoSEQ multiplex PCR, and TCRdb holds only the in-frame ones, with some missing. Among around 2.5 million clones, 80% to 95% were seen once, and the ten largest hold approximately 0.37%. The sample taken for sequencing was naive CD4+ T cells from PBMCs. Subset specified: CD45RA+ positively selected. Every receptor here comes from a man younger than 30 in good health. Some clones in this sample may be carry-over from other donors' samples.

The CDR3 region has the DNA TGTGCCAGTACGGGCGGGGGGTTTCGGAGCAATCAGCCCCAGCATTTT. It codes for CASTGGGFRSNQPQHF. The chain has TRBV19 and TRBJ1-5, with D maybe TRBD1 (5 bases). This CDR3 spans 16 amino acids. Looked up from germline, CDR1 is LNHDA and CDR2 is SQIVND (reference sequence). The V end was cut by 7 bases, the J end by 1 base, with 17 bases between.

The V gene is TRBV28, the J gene TRBJ1-1; tentatively, D is TRBD1 (5 bases). Trimming left V 2 bases short and J 0 bases short, with 13 bases between. The germline V gene encodes CDR1 MDHEN and CDR2 SYDVKM. The CDR3 totals 16 residues. The CDR3 reads CASSLVGGTMNTEAFF. As DNA, the CDR3 is TGTGCCAGCAGTTTAGTCGGGGGGACGATGAACACTGAAGCTTTCTTT.

This sequence joins TRBV5-1 and TRBJ2-7; the D is unclear. The V and J ends lost 3 bases and 5 bases respectively, with 12 bases between them. The CDR3 loop spans 13 amino acids. The germline V gene encodes CDR1 SGHRS and CDR2 YFSETQ. For the CDR3, the DNA is TGCGCCAGCAGCTACCGCCGAGGCGACGAGCAGTACTTC. It specifies CASSYRRGDEQYF.

The V and J genes are TRBV7-3 and TRBJ2-1, with D perhaps TRBD1 or TRBD2 (5 bases each). The CDR3 spans 15 residues. CDR1 SGHTA and CDR2 FQGTGA come from the germline V gene. V was pared by 5 bases and J by 1 base, with 12 bases between. In nucleotides, the CDR3 is TGTGCCAGCAGCCTGGTGGGGGTTTCCTACAATGAGCAGTTCTTC. It codes for CASSLVGVSYNEQFF.

The chain links TRBV5-4 to TRBJ2-7, with 9 bases aligning to TRBD2. This CDR3 has 15 amino acids. V shed 0 bases and J 5 bases; nucleotides not matched to a gene: 6. CDR1 is SGHNT and CDR2 is YYREEE in the germline V gene (reference sequence). CDR3 amino acids: CASSLEGLAINEQYF. CDR3 bases: TGTGCCAGCAGCTTGGAAGGACTAGCGATCAACGAGCAGTACTTC.

The CDR3 loop is CASSLEGGGTGELFF. DNA for the CDR3: TGTGCCAGCAGCTTAGAAGGGGGCGGCACCGGGGAGCTGTTTTTT. The chain combines TRBV7-3 with TRBJ2-2, with TRBD1 matching 7 bases. CDR1 is SGHTA and CDR2 is FQGTGA in the germline V gene. CDR3 length: 15 amino acids. J gave up 4 bases and V 2 bases, and 4 bases lay outside the gene matches.

The rearrangement uses TRBV14 and TRBJ1-1, with D hard to call. Trimming left V 0 bases short and J 1 base short, with 9 bases between. Per germline, CDR1 SGHDN and CDR2 FVKESK. This CDR3 comprises 15 residues. The CDR3 loop is CASSQELLTNTEAFF. CDR3 DNA sequence: TGTGCCAGCAGCCAAGAATTACTGACGAACACTGAAGCTTTCTTT.

The chain uses TRBV5-1 and TRBJ1-2; D gene ambiguous. From germline, CDR1 is SGHRS and CDR2 YFSETQ. The germline V and J ends were trimmed by 2 bases and 2 bases, with 7 bases remaining between them. This CDR3 contains 13 residues. DNA of the CDR3: TGCGCCAGCAGCTTTGGCAGCAACTATGGCTACACCTTC. This sequence encodes CASSFGSNYGYTF.

As to this clone: The identical CDR3 is also encoded by other nucleotide sequences in the sample. The V call is TRBV18, the J call TRBJ1-1, with D uncertain. Between the trimmed V and J ends, which lost 5 bases and 0 bases, there was a span of 10 bases. The germline CDR1 and CDR2 sequences are KGHSH and LQKENI. CDR3 length: 14 residues. CDR3 bases: TGTGCCAGCTCATCCGCCGGGTTGAACACTGAAGCTTTCTTT. It yields the protein CASSSAGLNTEAFF.